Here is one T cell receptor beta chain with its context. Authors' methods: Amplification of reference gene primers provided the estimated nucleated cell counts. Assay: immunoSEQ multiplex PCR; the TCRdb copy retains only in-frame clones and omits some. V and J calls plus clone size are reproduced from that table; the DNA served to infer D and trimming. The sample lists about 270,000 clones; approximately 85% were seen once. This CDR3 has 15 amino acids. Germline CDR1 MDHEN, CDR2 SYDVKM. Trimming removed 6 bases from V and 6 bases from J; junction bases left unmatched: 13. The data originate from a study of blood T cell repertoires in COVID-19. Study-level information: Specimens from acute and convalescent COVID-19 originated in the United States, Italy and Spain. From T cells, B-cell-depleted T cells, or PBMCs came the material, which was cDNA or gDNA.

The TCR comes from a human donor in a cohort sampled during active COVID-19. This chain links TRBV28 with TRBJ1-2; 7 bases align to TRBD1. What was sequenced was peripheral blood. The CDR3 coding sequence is TGTGCCAGCAGAATCCCCGGGACAGTCGACCATGGCTACACCTTC. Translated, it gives CASRIPGTVDHGYTF.